These T cell receptor beta chains were read from a single sample in a study of cytomegalovirus exposure and HLA in healthy donors. This table comes from immunoSEQ multiplex PCR, and its TCRdb copy is limited to in-frame clones, with some not included. The data show 95,000 to 120,000 clones, with approximately 69% seen just once and roughly 4.2% held by the top ten. The sequenced sample consisted of PBMCs. These receptors originate from a woman aged 40 to 50 in good health and CMV-seropositive. Each CDR3 is given with its conserved first and last residue. Each record gives: clone size, D gene, V gene, CDR3 protein. The D gene is left open where the match is weak. Size is omitted from some rows. Given values are once, few, many or a class for expanded clones.

abundance: .; d_gene: TRBD2; v_gene: TRBV5-8; CDR3aa: CASSPGLAGSADTQYF
abundance: .; d_gene: .; v_gene: TRBV7-9; CDR3aa: CASNLTICSGVNQPQHF
abundance: .; d_gene: .; v_gene: TRBV2; CDR3aa: CASSATEQETQYF
abundance: .; d_gene: .; v_gene: TRBV5-1; CDR3aa: CASSFVEQGGYTF
abundance: few; d_gene: TRBD2; v_gene: TRBV5-6; CDR3aa: CASSAVRGGPGELFF
abundance: .; d_gene: .; v_gene: TRBV10-1; CDR3aa: CASSESCRGVSSYEQYF
abundance: few; d_gene: .; v_gene: TRBV12-5; CDR3aa: CASGLSTMEAFF
abundance: .; d_gene: TRBD1; v_gene: TRBV5-1; CDR3aa: CASSDPRDSPNEKLFF
abundance: once; d_gene: .; v_gene: TRBV7-2; CDR3aa: CASSLGTTTEAFF
abundance: few; d_gene: TRBD1; v_gene: TRBV18; CDR3aa: CASSKGQGMTQDSRAGQYF
abundance: .; d_gene: .; v_gene: TRBV6-1; CDR3aa: CASSDRYSSYGYTF
abundance: .; d_gene: TRBD1; v_gene: TRBV7-3; CDR3aa: CASSSQTGGVTGELFF
abundance: few; d_gene: .; v_gene: TRBV19; CDR3aa: CASSPLTGRKTQYF
abundance: .; d_gene: TRBD2; v_gene: TRBV7-9; CDR3aa: CAGGLAGGSYNEQFF
abundance: .; d_gene: .; v_gene: TRBV20-1; CDR3aa: CSAKGFTEAFF
abundance: .; d_gene: TRBD1; v_gene: TRBV2; CDR3aa: CASSRQGPGQPQHF
abundance: .; d_gene: .; v_gene: TRBV28; CDR3aa: CASRMFIQGENTGELFF
abundance: .; d_gene: .; v_gene: TRBV6-1; CDR3aa: CASSENKGLGQPQHF
abundance: few; d_gene: TRBD2; v_gene: TRBV28; CDR3aa: CASTPPPGLEGLAGVNEQFF
abundance: .; d_gene: TRBD1; v_gene: TRBV7-7; CDR3aa: CASSSGQGGANEQFF
abundance: .; d_gene: TRBD2; v_gene: TRBV27; CDR3aa: CASSTPGTSGRDNEQFF
abundance: .; d_gene: TRBD1; v_gene: TRBV5-1; CDR3aa: CASRLTGYTDTQYF
abundance: .; d_gene: TRBD1; v_gene: TRBV29-1; CDR3aa: CSVDPKTGINYGYTF
abundance: few; d_gene: TRBD1; v_gene: TRBV9; CDR3aa: CASSAGQGRMNTEAFF
abundance: .; d_gene: TRBD1; v_gene: TRBV2; CDR3aa: CASSEPGQGVETQYF
abundance: .; d_gene: .; v_gene: TRBV7-6; CDR3aa: CASSLGAGREVGNTIYF
abundance: .; d_gene: TRBD1; v_gene: TRBV19; CDR3aa: CASRDGQGGYGYTF
abundance: once; d_gene: .; v_gene: TRBV4-1; CDR3aa: CASSQDRGAVGAFF
abundance: .; d_gene: .; v_gene: TRBV4-1; CDR3aa: CASSQVQGNPGFGYTF
abundance: .; d_gene: .; v_gene: TRBV6-5; CDR3aa: CASRGVSTNEKLFF
abundance: .; d_gene: .; v_gene: TRBV5-1; CDR3aa: CASSPGATEHYEQYF
abundance: .; d_gene: TRBD1; v_gene: TRBV5-1; CDR3aa: CASSTRTGAGETQYF
abundance: .; d_gene: .; v_gene: TRBV14; CDR3aa: CASSQGSRTILGYTF
abundance: .; d_gene: .; v_gene: TRBV6-1; CDR3aa: CASSENTNSGNTIYF
abundance: once; d_gene: .; v_gene: TRBV30; CDR3aa: CAWSLNNSPLHF
abundance: .; d_gene: .; v_gene: TRBV30; CDR3aa: CAWSSGQIRQETQYF
abundance: .; d_gene: TRBD1; v_gene: TRBV7-9; CDR3aa: CASSLPLPGTGNYGYTF
abundance: .; d_gene: .; v_gene: TRBV5-1; CDR3aa: CASSRDNQETQYF
abundance: .; d_gene: TRBD1; v_gene: TRBV5-1; CDR3aa: CASRPGQGLNTEAFF
abundance: .; d_gene: .; v_gene: TRBV29-1; CDR3aa: CSVTTGGGYTF
abundance: .; d_gene: TRBD1; v_gene: TRBV7-9; CDR3aa: CASSRSTGADNQPQHF
abundance: .; d_gene: .; v_gene: TRBV5-1; CDR3aa: CASTPGTSNYGYTF
abundance: .; d_gene: TRBD2; v_gene: TRBV4-1; CDR3aa: CASSQLAGGSYNEQFF
abundance: .; d_gene: TRBD2; v_gene: TRBV4-1; CDR3aa: CASSQVVGLALVEQFF
abundance: .; d_gene: TRBD2; v_gene: TRBV2; CDR3aa: CASTRTSPKSEQYF
abundance: .; d_gene: .; v_gene: TRBV5-1; CDR3aa: CASSLGAGNTEAFF
abundance: .; d_gene: .; v_gene: TRBV5-1; CDR3aa: CASSLVGRMNTEAFF
abundance: once; d_gene: TRBD1; v_gene: TRBV4-1; CDR3aa: CASSPDRGNYGYTF
abundance: .; d_gene: TRBD2; v_gene: TRBV19; CDR3aa: CASSARGAAGSGYEQFF
abundance: .; d_gene: TRBD1; v_gene: TRBV13; CDR3aa: CASSLRWGGTGEDTEAFF
abundance: .; d_gene: TRBD1; v_gene: TRBV5-1; CDR3aa: CASSPRGQNTGELFF
abundance: .; d_gene: TRBD2; v_gene: TRBV4-3; CDR3aa: CASSQEVAGGNTDTQYF
abundance: .; d_gene: TRBD2; v_gene: TRBV30; CDR3aa: CAWSAGTSGSLARGEQYF
abundance: .; d_gene: .; v_gene: TRBV13; CDR3aa: CASRRTGTTYEQYF
abundance: few; d_gene: TRBD2; v_gene: TRBV6-1; CDR3aa: CASRRTSPGDTQYF
abundance: .; d_gene: .; v_gene: TRBV29-1; CDR3aa: CSVEDRVFEQFF
abundance: .; d_gene: TRBD2; v_gene: TRBV6-6; CDR3aa: CASRGERESNNEQFF
abundance: few; d_gene: .; v_gene: TRBV9; CDR3aa: CASSVGPLGTGGTDTQYF
abundance: .; d_gene: TRBD2; v_gene: TRBV6-5; CDR3aa: CASSILAGGQSEQFF